This T cell receptor beta chain was captured by sequencing in a study of T cells after yellow fever vaccination. Germline loops: CDR1 SGHKS, CDR2 YYEKEE (reference sequence). The CDR3 runs to 14 residues. Trimming shortened V by 0 bases and J by 4 bases, and 11 bases separated the two germline ends. Ten or more counts support this clonotype. Its antigen remains unknown. Overall study results and limits: Among all clonotypes, a small share was observed in both CD4 and CD8 compartments.

TCRdb re-derived calls from the 5' RACE reads in MiXCR, one entry per CDR3 protein. The sample has tens of thousands of distinct CDR3 sequences; just over 6.5% are singletons. The sequence came from a man younger than 30 who received the YFV17D yellow fever vaccine. The source was CD8+ T cells sorted from PBMCs, collected about 41 days after the first yellow fever vaccination. This sequence joins TRBV5-5 and TRBJ2-7, with D uncertain. As DNA, the CDR3 is TGTGCCAGCAGCTTGGTGGCGGTAGCATACGAGCAGTACGTC. Its translation is CASSLVAVAYEQYV.